Below, 25 T cell receptor beta chains from the same sample are listed, as sequenced in a study of blood T cell repertoires in COVID-19. Produced via immunoSEQ multiplex PCR; TCRdb's table is partial and in-frame only. The sample holds about 140,000 clones; 65% to 85% are singletons and the top ten take approximately 9%. The sequenced sample was peripheral blood. The receptors shown here come from a man aged 25 to 40 with COVID-19, enrolled during active disease.

V and J are TRBV11-2 and TRBJ1-1; D may be TRBD1 (6 bases). Per the germline V gene, CDR1 is SGHAT and CDR2 is FQNNGV. Trimming pared 6 bases from V and 4 bases from J, leaving 9 bases between. The CDR3 consists of 12 residues. The CDR3: CASRHRATEAFF. CDR3 coding DNA: TGTGCCAGCAGACACAGGGCCACTGAAGCTTTCTTT.

The chain recombines TRBV30 with TRBJ1-2; 11 bases are shared with TRBD1. The CDR3 totals 13 residues. V dropped 3 bases and J dropped 7; count of bases not matched to a gene: 4. Germline V gives CDR1 GTSNPN, CDR2 SVGIG (reference sequence). The CDR3 bases are TGTGCCTGGAGGGGGGACAGGGGGAGTGGCTACACCTTC. It specifies CAWRGDRGSGYTF. Variable domain in full (rest from reference TRBV30 and TRBJ1-2): SQTIHQWPATLVQPVGSPLSLECTVEGTSNPNLYWYRQAAGRGLQLLFYSVGIGQISSEVPQNLSASRPQDRQFILSSKKLLLSDSGFYLCAWRGDRGSGYTFGSGTRLTVV.

The gene calls are TRBV11-3 and TRBJ2-1; possibly TRBD2 for D (6 bases). The CDR3 is 16 amino acids. The germline V gene has CDR1 SGHNT and CDR2 YENEEA. The V end lost 4 bases, the J end lost 3 bases, and 16 bases lay between the germline ends. CDR3 sequence (DNA): TGTGCCAGCAGCTCCCGTCCCGGGACTTTCTACAATGAGCAGTTCTTC. Translating gives CASSSRPGTFYNEQFF.

This clone showed up just a few times. The DNA of the CDR3 is TGTGCCAGCTCCGATCCGGGTGTGGGCTATGGCTACACCTTC. Translating it yields CASSDPGVGYGYTF. The V and J genes are TRBV5-4 and TRBJ1-2; no reliable D call. Trimming took 7 bases from V and 4 from J, leaving 17 bases between them. In germline, CDR1 is SGHNT, CDR2 YYREEE (reference sequence). This CDR3 region has 14 residues. Drawing the rest from reference TRBV5-4 and TRBJ1-2, the complete variable domain is ETGVTQSPTHLIKTRGQQVTLRCSSQSGHNTVSWYQQALGQGPQFIFQYYREEENGRGNFPPRFSGLQFPNYSSELNVNALELDDSALYLCASSDPGVGYGYTFGSGTRLTVV.

The chain carries TRBV5-4 and TRBJ1-2; D call uncertain. Trimming pared 1 base from V and 0 bases from J, leaving 4 bases between. The CDR3 length is 13 residues. Germline loops: CDR1 SGHNT, CDR2 YYREEE (reference sequence). CDR3 in DNA: TGTGCCAGCAGCTTGCACACTAACTATGGCTACACCTTC. It yields the protein CASSLHTNYGYTF.

V gene TRBV5-6 combines with J gene TRBJ1-2; no clear D gene. The CDR3 consists of 12 residues. Germline V gives CDR1 SGHDT, CDR2 YYEEEE. Trimming stripped 2 bases from V and 7 bases from J, with 9 bases between. The CDR3 loop is CASSLTGTGYTF. In nucleotides, the CDR3 is TGTGCCAGCAGCTTAACCGGTACTGGCTACACCTTC.

Remarks on this clone: This sample also contains other DNA sequences that code for the same CDR3. The V and J genes are TRBV6-2 or TRBV6-3 and TRBJ2-7; TRBD1 might be the D (6 bases). V lost 6 bases and J 4 bases, leaving 10 bases between the germline ends. The V gene's germline CDR1 is MNHEY and CDR2 SVGEGT. This CDR3 spans 12 amino acids. In nucleotides, the CDR3 is TGTGCCAGCAGCCGCCAGGGGTACGAGCAGTACTTC. Protein sequence: CASSRQGYEQYF.

The V gene is TRBV6-5, the J gene TRBJ1-5, with D uncertain. Germline CDR1 and CDR2: MNHEY and SVGAGI. V lost 6 bases and J lost 4, with 10 bases in between. This CDR3 has 13 residues. CDR3 sequence (DNA): TGTGCCAGCAGCAAAGACTGGAATCAGCCCCAGCATTTT. Its protein product is CASSKDWNQPQHF.

The rearrangement uses TRBV9 and TRBJ1-2; the match to TRBD1 covers 7 bases. Unmatched junction bases numbered 15, after V lost 0 bases and J lost 7 bases. The CDR3 contains 17 residues. Germline V lookup: CDR1 SGDLS, CDR2 YYNGEE. The CDR3 nucleotides are TGTGCCAGCAGCGTAGACGGTACAGGGGAGGTCAGCCGTGGCTACACCTTC. Translated, it gives CASSVDGTGEVSRGYTF. The whole variable domain, remainder taken from reference TRBV9 and TRBJ1-2, is DSGVTQTPKHLITATGQRVTLRCSPRSGDLSVYWYQQSLDQGLQFLIQYYNGEERAKGNILERFSAQQFPDLHSELNLSSLELGDSALYFCASSVDGTGEVSRGYTFGSGTRLTVV.

This clone has just a few counts. The V and J genes are TRBV5-4 and TRBJ2-3; the match to TRBD2 covers 7 bases. The V and J ends lost 4 bases and 5 bases, in that order; junction bases with no gene match: 1. CDR1 is SGHNT, CDR2 YYREEE, per germline (reference sequence). This CDR3 has 12 residues. CDR3 protein: CASSIAGDTQYF. The CDR3 coding sequence is TGTGCCAGCAGCATAGCGGGAGATACGCAGTATTTT.

The V gene is TRBV4-1, the J gene TRBJ2-5; D unresolved. Trimming removed 1 base from V and 4 bases from J, with 10 bases in between. The length of the CDR3 is 14 residues. Germline CDR1 reads MGHRA; CDR2 reads YSYEKL. CDR3 sequence (DNA): TGCGCCAGCAGCCAAGGTGGGCCTGGAGAGACCCAGTACTTC. As protein: CASSQGGPGETQYF.

CDR3 residues: CASSFIAATDTQYF. CDR3 coding DNA: TGTGCCAGCAGCTTTATAGCGGCAACAGATACGCAGTATTTT. The V call is TRBV7-2, the J call TRBJ2-3; a possible D gene is TRBD2 (6 bases). Trimming cost V 3 bases and J 3 bases, with 10 bases left between them. CDR1 is SGHTA, CDR2 FQGNSA, per germline. This CDR3 is built from 14 residues.

V and J are TRBV2 and TRBJ1-2; D gene uncertain. Germline values: CDR1 SNHLY, CDR2 FYNNEI. CDR3 size: 15 residues. V gave up 5 bases and J gave up 5 bases, with 18 bases separating them. The CDR3 bases are TGTGCCAGCAGTATTTCGCCTAGACCTCCTTATGGCTACACCTTC. It translates to CASSISPRPPYGYTF.

This clone was observed a few times. This chain joins TRBV9 and TRBJ1-3, with 7 bases matching TRBD1. CDR1 and CDR2 (germline): SGDLS, YYNGEE. The V segment lost 2 bases and the J segment 2 bases; nucleotides outside the gene matches: 7. The length of the CDR3 is 16 residues. The CDR3 is CASSVGTGVAGNTIYF. The CDR3 DNA reads as TGTGCCAGCAGCGTGGGAACAGGGGTTGCTGGAAACACCATATATTTT.

This sequence joins TRBV5-6 and TRBJ1-2; a possible D gene is TRBD1 (6 bases). This CDR3 region has 13 residues. The germline V gene encodes CDR1 SGHDT and CDR2 YYEEEE. Trimming took off 4 bases at V and 8 bases at J, with 15 bases between the two ends. CDR3 coding DNA: TGTGCCAGCAGCAACCGGGGGGGGCGAGGCTACACCTTC. Its translation: CASSNRGGRGYTF.

The genes are TRBV7-8 and TRBJ2-2; D unresolved. Between the trimmed V and J ends, which lost 6 bases and 2 bases, there was a span of 4 bases. Germline-derived CDR1 and CDR2 are SGHVS and FQNEAQ. The CDR3 runs to 12 residues. Here the CDR3 reads CASSPNTGELFF. The CDR3 nucleotides are TGTGCCAGCAGTCCAAACACCGGGGAGCTGTTTTTT.

This clone was seen more than once but under ten times. The genes are TRBV3-1 (or the pseudogene TRBV3-2) and TRBJ2-7; 8 bases align to TRBD1. Germline V gene data show CDR1 as LGHDT and CDR2 as YNNKEL (reference sequence). This CDR3 has 16 amino acids. The V segment lost 0 bases and the J segment 6 bases; nucleotides outside the gene matches: 10. The DNA of the CDR3 is TGTGCCAGCAGCCAAGATCAGACAGGGGCCTTCGGCGAGCAGTACTTC. Translating gives CASSQDQTGAFGEQYF.

The V gene is TRBV7-2, the J gene TRBJ1-2; D ambiguous. The germline V gene encodes CDR1 SGHTA and CDR2 FQGNSA. This CDR3 spans 14 amino acids. V lost 5 bases and J lost 2, with 12 bases in between. CDR3 bases: TGTGCCAGCAGCATGACAACCCGAAACTATGGCTACACCTTC. It encodes CASSMTTRNYGYTF.

V gene TRBV3-1 (or the pseudogene TRBV3-2) combines with J gene TRBJ1-4; no reliable D call. CDR3 size: 13 residues. V was pared by 1 base and J by 7 bases, with 7 bases between. Germline CDR1 and CDR2: LGHDT and YNNKEL (reference sequence). CDR3 DNA: TGTGCCAGCAGCCAAGGACACGGTGAAAAACTGTTTTTT. It encodes CASSQGHGEKLFF.

The V and J genes are TRBV27 and TRBJ2-7, with a possible D match to TRBD2 (6 bases). This CDR3 has 14 residues. V shed 6 bases and J shed 6 bases, with 18 bases lying between them. Germline CDR1 and CDR2: MNHEY and SMNVEV (reference sequence). In DNA, the CDR3 is TGTGCCAGCAGGGGGACTCCTCTTGATGGCGAGCAGTACTTC. Translated, it gives CASRGTPLDGEQYF.

This clone turned up a few times. The chain uses TRBV15 and TRBJ1-2, with D possibly matching TRBD1 (5 bases). Trimming stripped 5 bases from V and 2 bases from J, with 12 bases between. Per the germline V gene, CDR1 is LNHNV and CDR2 is YYDKDF (reference sequence). The CDR3 contains 14 residues. CDR3 amino acids: CATSSVGGNYGYTF. The CDR3 coding sequence is TGTGCCACCAGCTCAGTTGGGGGGAACTATGGCTACACCTTC.

The V gene is TRBV15, the J gene TRBJ2-3, with 8 nucleotides matching TRBD2. V was clipped by 0 bases and J by 5 bases; unmatched bases: 7. The CDR3 has 16 residues. The germline gives CDR1 LNHNV, CDR2 YYDKDF (reference sequence). In DNA, the CDR3 is TGTGCCACCAGCAGAGATCAAGCGGGAGTTGGAGATACGCAGTATTTT. Its protein is CATSRDQAGVGDTQYF.

This chain connects TRBV6-2 or TRBV6-3 to TRBJ2-1; 7 bases agree with TRBD2. Germline CDR1 reads MNHEY; CDR2 reads SVGEGT. This CDR3 contains 17 residues. The V gene end was trimmed by 2 bases and the J gene end by 4 bases; junction bases not matched to a gene: 11. The DNA for the CDR3 is TGTGCCAGCAGTTACAAGGCGGGGGAAGTTTTTTACAATGAGCAGTTCTTC. It specifies CASSYKAGEVFYNEQFF.

The V call is TRBV2, the J call TRBJ1-1; D remains ambiguous. The length of the CDR3 is 13 residues. The V gene's germline CDR1 is SNHLY and CDR2 FYNNEI. The V end was cut by 6 bases, the J end by 1 base, with 9 bases between. CDR3 sequence reads: CASSKGGNTEAFF. CDR3 bases: TGTGCCAGCAGCAAGGGAGGGAACACTGAAGCTTTCTTT.

The chain employs TRBV2 and TRBJ2-3; 8 bases fit TRBD2. The CDR3 loop spans 15 amino acids. The V segment lost 8 bases and the J segment 1 base; nucleotides outside the gene matches: 8. Germline CDR1 SNHLY, CDR2 FYNNEI. CDR3 sequence reads: CASGISGLGTDTQYF. The CDR3 DNA sequence: TGTGCCAGCGGGATTTCGGGACTAGGCACAGATACGCAGTATTTT.